This T cell receptor (beta chain) derives from a study of identical twins. This clonotype was seen more than once but under ten times. After removal of 4 bases from V and 1 base from J, the junction contained 10 bases not matched to a gene. This CDR3 is 16 amino acids long. Germline V gives CDR1 MNHNY, CDR2 SVGAGI (reference sequence). One entry per CDR3 protein results from TCRdb running MiXCR on the 5' RACE reads. The data show about 1.7 million distinct CDR3 sequences, with about 30% seen just once and under 0.35% held by the top ten. Sequencing was carried out using cord blood. V and J are TRBV6-6 and TRBJ2-7; 7 positions match TRBD1. The sequence derives from a newborn girl in good health. CDR3 region: CASSSLDRVPSYEQYF. In DNA, the CDR3 is TGTGCCAGCAGTTCCCTCGACAGGGTCCCTTCCTACGAGCAGTACTTC.